The 28 T cell receptor beta chains in this list originate from one sample, sequenced in a study of cytomegalovirus exposure and HLA in healthy donors. The PCR had 60 Vbeta and 13 Jbeta primers. Some clones are missing from TCRdb's copy, which holds only in-frame ones; the method was immunoSEQ multiplex PCR. This sample has approximately 170,000 clones; over 70% occur once, and the top ten carry 7%. The material sequenced was PBMCs. These receptors all stem from a woman between 40 and 55 years old in good health and CMV-seropositive.

There are a few counts of this clone. The V call is TRBV23-1, the J call TRBJ2-7; no reliable D call. TRBV23-1 is placed among ORFs of uncertain function. The V gene lost 3 bases and the J gene lost 3 bases, with 15 bases spanning the gap. CDR3 length: 15 amino acids. This CDR3 is CASSHSDARRYEQYF. The CDR3 coding sequence is TGCGCCAGCAGTCATTCTGACGCGCGGCGCTACGAGCAGTACTTC.

J is TRBJ1-3 and V is TRBV30, with unresolved D. The CDR3 contains 14 residues. Germline V lookup: CDR1 GTSNPN, CDR2 SVGIG (reference sequence). Between the trimmed V and J ends, which lost 4 bases and 4 bases, there was a span of 14 bases. The CDR3 region is CAWKLDLGGNTIYF. The CDR3 bases are TGTGCCTGGAAACTGGACTTGGGCGGAAACACCATATATTTT.

The chain employs TRBV15 and TRBJ2-7, with 9 nucleotides matching TRBD1. In germline, CDR1 is LNHNV, CDR2 YYDKDF (reference sequence). This CDR3 is 14 amino acids long. With 4 bases clipped from V and 8 bases from J, the junction kept 9 bases outside the gene matches. The CDR3 here is CATSTEAQGAKQYF. The CDR3 nucleotides are TGTGCCACCAGCACCGAAGCACAGGGGGCTAAGCAGTACTTC.

The chain carries TRBV5-1 and TRBJ1-5, with no clear D. The germline V gene has CDR1 SGHRS and CDR2 YFSETQ. The length of the CDR3 is 15 residues. V lost 1 base, J lost 2 bases, and 10 bases lay in between. Here the CDR3 DNA reads TGCGCCAGCAGCTTGACGGGAATGGGCAATCAGCCCCAGCATTTT. Translating gives CASSLTGMGNQPQHF.

The chain couples TRBV6-6 to TRBJ1-1; D is perhaps TRBD1 (5 bases). CDR3 length: 15 amino acids. V gave up 7 bases and J gave up 5 bases, with 20 bases separating them. CDR1 MNHNY and CDR2 SVGAGI come from the germline V gene (reference sequence). The CDR3 region is CASTHTGGARTEAFF. CDR3 DNA: TGTGCCAGCACCCACACGGGAGGGGCCCGAACTGAAGCTTTCTTT.

This chain connects TRBV2 to TRBJ2-1; D unclear. Germline V gives CDR1 SNHLY, CDR2 FYNNEI. Between the trimmed V and J ends, which lost 0 bases and 8 bases, there was a span of 8 bases. The CDR3 has 13 residues. DNA of the CDR3: TGTGCCAGCAGTGAAGCTACCTCGGATGAGCAGTTCTTC. This sequence encodes CASSEATSDEQFF.

The V gene is TRBV30, the J gene TRBJ1-2; D possibly corresponds to TRBD1 (6 bases). CDR1 and CDR2 from the germline V gene are GTSNPN and SVGIG (reference sequence). This CDR3 contains 14 residues. V was trimmed by 1 base and J by 2 bases, leaving 11 bases between them. As DNA, the CDR3 is TGTGCCTGGAGTGGGGGACACCGAAACTATGGCTACACCTTC. It is translated as CAWSGGHRNYGYTF.

This chain connects TRBV6-1 to TRBJ2-5; TRBD2 aligns across 11 bases. Germline CDR1 reads MNHNS; CDR2 reads SASEGT. The CDR3 is made up of 15 amino acids. Written as DNA, the CDR3 is TGTGCGGCGGCTAGCGGGGGGAGGTACCAAGAGACCCAGTACTTC. It yields the protein CAAASGGRYQETQYF.

The chain uses TRBV11-2 and TRBJ2-1; possibly TRBD1 for D (5 bases). Trimming removed 1 base from V and 6 bases from J, with 7 bases in between. CDR1 and CDR2 (germline): SGHAT, FQNNGV. The CDR3 spans 13 residues. This chain's CDR3 is CASSLARANEQFF. The CDR3 DNA reads as TGTGCCAGCAGCTTAGCCAGGGCCAATGAGCAGTTCTTC.

This sequence joins TRBV10-2 and TRBJ2-7; D is ambiguous. Germline-derived CDR1 and CDR2 are WSHSY and SAAADI. The CDR3 totals 11 residues. The V gene lost 6 bases and the J gene lost 3 bases, with 6 bases spanning the gap. The CDR3 is CASRLNYEQYF. In DNA, the CDR3 is TGCGCCAGCAGACTAAACTACGAGCAGTACTTC.

V is TRBV29-1 and J is TRBJ1-1; possibly TRBD1 for D (5 bases). Trimming stripped 5 bases from V and 5 bases from J, with 12 bases between. CDR1 is SQVTM, CDR2 ANQGSEA, per germline. This CDR3 region has 12 residues. The CDR3 bases are TGCAGCGTTCGTGCGGGGCGGACTGAAGCTTTCTTT. This codes for CSVRAGRTEAFF.

The gene calls are TRBV6-1 and TRBJ2-5, with D hard to call. The DNA end lines up better with TRBJ2-7; the J call may be wrong. This CDR3 is 13 amino acids long. CDR1 is MNHNS and CDR2 is SASEGT in the germline V gene. CDR3 region: CASHLSGPYEQYF. For the CDR3, the DNA is TGTGCCAGCCACCTAAGTGGGCCCTACGAGCAGTACTTC.

The chain employs TRBV11-2 and TRBJ2-1; 7 bases agree with TRBD2. J lost 9 bases, V lost 1 base, and 6 bases had no gene match. Germline CDR1 SGHAT, CDR2 FQNNGV. The CDR3 is 14 amino acids. CDR3 sequence reads: CASSLGGRAIEQFF. CDR3 DNA sequence: TGTGCCAGCAGCTTAGGGGGGAGGGCGATTGAGCAGTTCTTC.

The rearrangement uses TRBV11-3 and TRBJ2-2; 8 bases align to TRBD1. This CDR3 has 15 residues. From germline, CDR1 is SGHNT and CDR2 YENEEA. The trim removed 5 bases at V and 1 base at J, leaving 3 bases unmatched. The DNA of the CDR3 is TGTGCCAGCAGCACAGGACAGGGGAACACCGGGGAGCTGTTTTTT. Translating gives CASSTGQGNTGELFF. The variable domain in full, completed from reference TRBV11-3 and TRBJ2-2, reads EAGVVQSPRYKIIEKKQPVAFWCNPISGHNTLYWYLQNLGQGPELLIRYENEEAVDDSQLPKDRFSAERLKGVDSTLKIQPAELGDSAVYLCASSTGQGNTGELFFGEGSRLTVL.

This chain links TRBV25-1 with TRBJ2-2, with unresolved D. Germline V gene sequence: CDR1 MGHDK, CDR2 SYGVNS. The CDR3 has 13 amino acids. Trimming cost V 7 bases and J 3 bases, with 9 bases left between them. The CDR3 DNA sequence: TGTGCCAGCATGGCAGATTACACCGGGGAGCTGTTTTTT. This sequence encodes CASMADYTGELFF.

This chain uses TRBV4-3 with TRBJ2-7; TRBD2 is a possible D gene (6 bases). CDR3 length: 16 residues. Looked up from germline, CDR1 is LGHNA and CDR2 is YSLEER. Trimming cost V 0 bases and J 2 bases, with 14 bases left between them. CDR3 residues: CASSQDLGGATYEQYF. CDR3 DNA sequence: TGCGCCAGCAGCCAAGATCTAGGCGGGGCGACCTACGAGCAGTACTTC.

V and J are TRBV18 and TRBJ1-1; D gene ambiguous. CDR1 is KGHSH, CDR2 LQKENI, per germline. V was cut by 5 bases and J by 1 base, with 5 bases left in between. The CDR3 sequence is 12 residues long. CDR3: CASSTGNTEAFF. DNA for the CDR3: TGTGCCAGCTCAACCGGGAACACTGAAGCTTTCTTT.

The gene calls are TRBV7-2 and TRBJ1-2; tentative D call: TRBD1 (6 bases). Trimming took 4 bases from V and 4 from J, leaving 13 bases between them. This CDR3 region has 14 residues. Germline V lookup: CDR1 SGHTA, CDR2 FQGNSA. CDR3 DNA sequence: TGTGCCAGCAGCTCCTCCTACAGGGCCTATGGCTACACCTTC. Translating gives CASSSSYRAYGYTF.

The rearrangement links TRBV5-5 to TRBJ2-7, with TRBD2 identical over 8 bases. J lost 0 bases, V lost 4 bases, and 15 bases had no gene match. The CDR3 extends over 18 amino acids. CDR1 and CDR2 from the germline V gene are SGHKS and YYEKEE (reference sequence). The CDR3 sequence is CASSLRVGGGSSSYEQYF. CDR3 in DNA: TGTGCCAGCAGCCTTCGGGTTGGCGGGGGGAGTAGCTCCTACGAGCAGTACTTC. The full variable domain, rest sourced from reference TRBV5-5 and TRBJ2-7, is DAGVTQSPTHLIKTRGQQVTLRCSPISGHKSVSWYQQVLGQGPQFIFQYYEKEERGRGNFPDRFSARQFPNYSSELNVNALLLGDSALYLCASSLRVGGGSSSYEQYFGPGTRLTVT.

This clone was seen a handful of times. The genes are TRBV5-4 and TRBJ1-1; the D gene is possibly TRBD1 (5 bases). The CDR3 extends over 15 amino acids. Germline V gene sequence: CDR1 SGHNT, CDR2 YYREEE (reference sequence). V lost 3 bases, J lost 7 bases, and 19 bases lay in between. CDR3 nucleotides: TGTGCCAGCAGCTCCCGCCGGGAGAGACAGAATGAAGCTTTCTTT. Translated, it gives CASSSRRERQNEAFF.

The J gene is TRBJ1-1, the V gene TRBV7-8, with TRBD1 as a possible D gene (5 bases). Trimming shortened V by 4 bases and J by 4 bases, and 13 bases separated the two germline ends. The CDR3 is made up of 14 amino acids. Germline lookup yields CDR1 SGHVS and CDR2 FQNEAQ. CDR3 DNA sequence: TGTGCCAGCAGCTCCCGCTCGGGGGGCACTGAAGCTTTCTTT. Translation gives CASSSRSGGTEAFF. The variable domain in full, with the rest retrieved from reference TRBV7-8 and TRBJ1-1, is GAGVSQSPRYKVAKRGQDVALRCDPISGHVSLFWYQQALGQGPEFLTYFQNEAQLDKSGLPSDRFFAERPEGSVSTLKIQRTQQEDSAVYLCASSSRSGGTEAFFGQGTRLTVV.

This chain connects TRBV5-1 to TRBJ1-2; a weak D match, TRBD1 (6 bases). There are 14 residues in the CDR3. CDR1 and CDR2 from the germline V gene are SGHRS and YFSETQ. V was trimmed by 4 bases and J by 4 bases, leaving 14 bases between them. The CDR3 here is CASSLPQTGYGYTF. CDR3 nucleotides: TGCGCCAGCAGCCTCCCTCAGACAGGCTATGGCTACACCTTC.

This sequence joins TRBV19 and TRBJ1-1; 7 bases agree with TRBD1. Germline CDR1 reads LNHDA; CDR2 reads SQIVND (reference sequence). CDR3 length: 14 residues. V dropped 6 bases and J dropped 0; count of bases not matched to a gene: 4. The CDR3 DNA reads TGTGCCAGTAGGGAGACAGGGTTGAACACTGAAGCTTTCTTT. Residues: CASRETGLNTEAFF.

The chain recombines TRBV6-1 with TRBJ2-1, with D perhaps matching TRBD2 (6 bases). This CDR3 is 12 amino acids long. The V end lost 7 bases, the J end lost 15 bases, and 19 bases lay between the germline ends. Germline V gene data show CDR1 as MNHNS and CDR2 as SASEGT. In DNA, the CDR3 is TGTGCCAGCACCCCGGTGTCGGGGGTCTGGTTCTTC. Its translation is CASTPVSGVWFF.

The chain couples TRBV4-3 to TRBJ2-2; 7 nucleotides match TRBD1. This CDR3 has 17 residues. Looked up from germline, CDR1 is LGHNA and CDR2 is YSLEER. The ends lost 4 bases at V and 0 bases at J; junction bases unmatched: 8. The chain's CDR3 is CASSLSLGTANTGELFF. The CDR3 bases are TGCGCCAGCAGCCTTAGTCTAGGGACAGCGAACACCGGGGAGCTGTTTTTT.

The chain has TRBV29-1 and TRBJ1-3; unclear D gene. Germline assignment: CDR1 SQVTM and CDR2 ANQGSEA. V gave up 5 bases and J gave up 4 bases, with 6 bases separating them. The CDR3 is 11 residues long. This CDR3 is CSVWLGNTIYF. DNA of the CDR3: TGCAGCGTTTGGCTCGGAAACACCATATATTTT.

This chain links TRBV13 with TRBJ2-1; D is unclear. This CDR3 is 13 amino acids long. The ends were cut back, 0 bases at V and 7 bases at J, with 7 bases in the middle. CDR1 is PRHDT and CDR2 is FYEKMQ in the germline V gene (reference sequence). The CDR3 spells CASSLGNRNEQFF. In DNA, the CDR3 is TGTGCCAGCAGCTTAGGAAACCGGAATGAGCAGTTCTTC.

This CDR3 reads CASSWRGGPNSPLHF. CDR3 sequence (DNA): TGTGCCAGCAGCTGGCGGGGTGGGCCCAATTCACCCCTCCACTTT. The gene calls are TRBV7-9 and TRBJ1-6; no clear D. The CDR3 sequence is 15 residues long. Germline CDR1 is SEHNR and CDR2 is FQNEAQ (reference sequence). Trimming cost V 4 bases and J 7 bases, with 14 bases left between them.